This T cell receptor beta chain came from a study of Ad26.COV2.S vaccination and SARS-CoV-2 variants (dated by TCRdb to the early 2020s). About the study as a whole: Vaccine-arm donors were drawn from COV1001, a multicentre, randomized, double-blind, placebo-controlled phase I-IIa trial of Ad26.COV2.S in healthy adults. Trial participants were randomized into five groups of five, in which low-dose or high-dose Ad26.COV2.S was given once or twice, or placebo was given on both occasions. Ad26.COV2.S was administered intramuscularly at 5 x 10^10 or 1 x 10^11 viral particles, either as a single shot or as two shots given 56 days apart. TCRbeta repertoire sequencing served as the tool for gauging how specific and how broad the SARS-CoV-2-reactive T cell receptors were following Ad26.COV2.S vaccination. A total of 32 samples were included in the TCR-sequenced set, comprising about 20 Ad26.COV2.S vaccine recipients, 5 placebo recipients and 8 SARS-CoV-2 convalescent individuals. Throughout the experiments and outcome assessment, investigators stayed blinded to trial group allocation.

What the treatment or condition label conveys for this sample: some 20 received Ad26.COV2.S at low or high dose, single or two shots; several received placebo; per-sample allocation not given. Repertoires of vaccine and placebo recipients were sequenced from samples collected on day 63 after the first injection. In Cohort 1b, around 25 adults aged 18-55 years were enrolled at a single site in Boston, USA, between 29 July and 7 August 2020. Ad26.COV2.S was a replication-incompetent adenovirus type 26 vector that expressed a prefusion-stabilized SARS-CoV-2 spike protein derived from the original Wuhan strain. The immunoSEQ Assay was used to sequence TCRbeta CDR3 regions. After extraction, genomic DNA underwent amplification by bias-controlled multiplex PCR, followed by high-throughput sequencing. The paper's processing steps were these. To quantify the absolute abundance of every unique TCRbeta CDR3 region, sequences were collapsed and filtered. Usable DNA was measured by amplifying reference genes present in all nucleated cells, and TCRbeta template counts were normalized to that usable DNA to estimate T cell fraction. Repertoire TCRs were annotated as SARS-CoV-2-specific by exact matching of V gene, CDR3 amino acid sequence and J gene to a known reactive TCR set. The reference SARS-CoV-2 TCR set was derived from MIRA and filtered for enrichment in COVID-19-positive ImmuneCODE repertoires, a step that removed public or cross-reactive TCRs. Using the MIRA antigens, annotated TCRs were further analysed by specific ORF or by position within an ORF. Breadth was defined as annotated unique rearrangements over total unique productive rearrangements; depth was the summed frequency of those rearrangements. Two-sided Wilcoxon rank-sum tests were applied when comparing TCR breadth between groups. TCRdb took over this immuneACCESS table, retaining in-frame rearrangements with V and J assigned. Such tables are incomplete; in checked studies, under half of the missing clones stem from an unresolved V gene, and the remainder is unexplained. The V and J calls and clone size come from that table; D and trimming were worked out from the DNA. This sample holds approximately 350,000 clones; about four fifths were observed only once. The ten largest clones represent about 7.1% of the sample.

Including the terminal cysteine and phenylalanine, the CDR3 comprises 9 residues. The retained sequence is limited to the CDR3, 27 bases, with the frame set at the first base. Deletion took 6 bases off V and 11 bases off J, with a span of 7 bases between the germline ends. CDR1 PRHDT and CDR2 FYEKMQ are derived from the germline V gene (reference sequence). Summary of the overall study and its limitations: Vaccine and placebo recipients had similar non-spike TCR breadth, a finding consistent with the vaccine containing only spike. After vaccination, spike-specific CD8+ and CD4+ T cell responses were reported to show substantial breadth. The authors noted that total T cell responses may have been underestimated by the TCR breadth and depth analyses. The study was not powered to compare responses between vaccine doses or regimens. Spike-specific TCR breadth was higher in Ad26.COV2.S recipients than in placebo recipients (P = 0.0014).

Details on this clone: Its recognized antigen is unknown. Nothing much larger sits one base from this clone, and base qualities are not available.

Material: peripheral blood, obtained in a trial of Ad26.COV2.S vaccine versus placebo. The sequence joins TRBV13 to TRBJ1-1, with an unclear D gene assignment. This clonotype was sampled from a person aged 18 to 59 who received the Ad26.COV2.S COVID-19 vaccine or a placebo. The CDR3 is CASSSKAFF. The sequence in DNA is TGTGCCAGCAGTTCTAAGGCTTTCTTT.